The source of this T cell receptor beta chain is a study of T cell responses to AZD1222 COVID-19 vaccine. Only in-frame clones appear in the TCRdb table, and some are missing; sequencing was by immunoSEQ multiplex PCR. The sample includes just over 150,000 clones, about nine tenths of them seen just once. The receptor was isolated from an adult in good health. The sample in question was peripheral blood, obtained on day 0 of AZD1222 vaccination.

Written as DNA, the CDR3 is TGTGCCAGCAGAGGGACTAGCGGGAGTCATGAGCAGTTCTTC. It yields the protein CASRGTSGSHEQFF. V gene TRBV25-1 combines with J gene TRBJ2-1; TRBD2 matches 14 bases. V trimming: 6 bases; J trimming: 8 bases; junction bases outside the gene matches: 3. The CDR3 sequence is 14 residues long. In germline, CDR1 is MGHDK, CDR2 SYGVNS.